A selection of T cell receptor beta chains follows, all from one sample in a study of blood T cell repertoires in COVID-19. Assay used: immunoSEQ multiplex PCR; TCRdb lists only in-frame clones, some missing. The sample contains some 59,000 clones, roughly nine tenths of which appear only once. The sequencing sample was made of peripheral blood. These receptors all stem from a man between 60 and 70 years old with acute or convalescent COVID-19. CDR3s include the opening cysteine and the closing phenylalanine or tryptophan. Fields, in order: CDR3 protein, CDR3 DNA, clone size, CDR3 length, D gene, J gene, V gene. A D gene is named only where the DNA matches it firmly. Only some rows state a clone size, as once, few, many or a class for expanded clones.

CDR3: CASSLAGGMVKAFF
DNA: TGTGCCAGCAGCTTAGCAGGGGGCATGGTAAAAGCTTTCTTT
size: -
length: 14
D: TRBD1
J: TRBJ1-1
V: TRBV7-2

CDR3: CASSTTGNTEAFF
DNA: TGTGCCAGCAGCACGACAGGGAACACTGAAGCTTTCTTT
size: -
length: 13
D: -
J: TRBJ1-1
V: TRBV28

CDR3: CAWGDSGLLGFF
DNA: TGTGCCTGGGGGGACAGTGGCTTATTGGGTTTCTTT
size: -
length: 12
D: TRBD1
J: TRBJ1-1
V: TRBV30

CDR3: CSVSDRGRGYIYF
DNA: TGCAGCGTATCCGACAGGGGCCGCGGATACATATATTTT
size: -
length: 13
D: TRBD1
J: TRBJ1-3
V: TRBV29-1

CDR3: CATSRDRAGTGELFF
DNA: TGTGCCACCAGCAGAGACAGGGCGGGGACCGGGGAGCTGTTTTTT
size: few
length: 15
D: -
J: TRBJ2-2
V: TRBV15

CDR3: CASSKTISLLGYTF
DNA: TGTGCCAGCAGCAAGACAATATCCCTCCTGGGCTACACCTTC
size: -
length: 14
D: -
J: TRBJ1-2
V: TRBV7-2

CDR3: CASSSGTGRNSPLHF
DNA: TGTGCCAGCAGTTCCGGGACAGGGAGAAATTCACCCCTCCACTTT
size: -
length: 15
D: TRBD1
J: TRBJ1-6
V: TRBV6-5

CDR3: CASSALAGDSTDTQYF
DNA: TGTGCCAGCAGCGCACTAGCGGGGGACAGCACAGATACGCAGTATTTT
size: -
length: 16
D: TRBD2
J: TRBJ2-3
V: TRBV9

CDR3: CSVELRTGSTEAFF
DNA: TGCAGCGTTGAACTAAGGACAGGGTCCACTGAAGCTTTCTTT
size: -
length: 14
D: TRBD1
J: TRBJ1-1
V: TRBV29-1

CDR3: CASSLAGHTNTEAFF
DNA: TGTGCCAGCAGCTTAGCGGGACATACGAACACTGAAGCTTTCTTT
size: -
length: 15
D: -
J: TRBJ1-1
V: TRBV7-8

CDR3: CASSVKETQYF
DNA: TGCGCCAGCAGTGTAAAAGAGACCCAGTACTTC
size: -
length: 11
D: -
J: TRBJ2-5
V: TRBV10-2

CDR3: CASSSTSGDYGYTF
DNA: TGTGCCAGCAGCTCGACGTCGGGGGACTATGGCTACACCTTC
size: -
length: 14
D: -
J: TRBJ1-2
V: TRBV3-1/TRBV3-2

CDR3: CAVQIDRDQPQHF
DNA: TGTGCCGTTCAGATCGACAGGGATCAGCCCCAGCATTTT
size: -
length: 13
D: TRBD1
J: TRBJ1-5
V: TRBV10-3

CDR3: CATQEGDEKLFF
DNA: TGTGCCACACAAGAAGGGGATGAAAAACTGTTTTTT
size: -
length: 12
D: -
J: TRBJ1-4
V: TRBV6-5

CDR3: CASSESKAGRYGYTF
DNA: TGCGCCAGCAGTGAGTCAAAGGCAGGTCGCTATGGCTACACCTTC
size: -
length: 15
D: -
J: TRBJ1-2
V: TRBV10-1

CDR3: CASSLESLANYGYTF
DNA: TGCGCCAGCAGCTTGGAAAGTCTAGCTAACTATGGCTACACCTTC
size: -
length: 15
D: -
J: TRBJ1-2
V: TRBV5-1

CDR3: CASSIGAGRYEQYF
DNA: TGTGCCAGTAGTATAGGGGCGGGGCGCTACGAGCAGTACTTC
size: -
length: 14
D: -
J: TRBJ2-7
V: TRBV19

CDR3: CASSADGMSNYGYTF
DNA: TGTGCCAGCAGCGCCGACGGGATGTCGAACTATGGCTACACCTTC
size: -
length: 15
D: -
J: TRBJ1-2
V: TRBV7-9

CDR3: CASERDRNTEAFF
DNA: TGTGCCAGTGAAAGGGACAGGAACACTGAAGCTTTCTTT
size: -
length: 13
D: TRBD1
J: TRBJ1-1
V: TRBV27